Below are 32 T cell receptor beta chains sequenced from a single sample in a study of T cell clusters in autoimmune cytopenias. Each sample's input was approximately 0.25 ug genomic DNA, some 34,000 genome equivalents. TRB rearrangements were amplified by touch-down multiplex PCR with mixed TRB-A/B primers. TCRdb reworked the multiplex PCR reads into one entry per CDR3 protein, no DNA. This table lists 7,000 to 10,000 distinct CDR3 sequences. The sequencing sample was made of peripheral blood. These receptors originate from a human donor with an autoimmune cytopenia or autoimmune hepatitis (not recorded which).

According to its frequency, this clonotype is medium-sized (0.01 to 0.1%). The V gene is TRBV19, the J gene TRBJ1-2; there is no DNA to check the TCRdb D call of TRBD1. Per germline, CDR1 LNHDA and CDR2 SQIVND (reference sequence). There are 14 residues in the CDR3. The chain's CDR3 is CASSTQGAHYGYTF.

The chain links TRBV6-5 to TRBJ2-1; TCRdb's D call, TRBD1, is unchecked because there is no DNA. Germline CDR1 and CDR2: MNHEY and SVGAGI. CDR3 size: 14 residues. The CDR3 protein is CASRRTGIRDEQFF.

In terms of frequency, this clonotype is medium-sized. V is TRBV20-1 and J is TRBJ2-7. The germline V gene has CDR1 DFQATT and CDR2 SNEGSKA (reference sequence). The CDR3 has 13 amino acids. CDR3 amino acids: CSARAPRSYEQYF.

By frequency, this clonotype registers medium-sized. The J gene is TRBJ2-1, the V gene TRBV6-5; there is no DNA to check the TCRdb D call of TRBD1. Germline V gene lookup returns CDR1 MNHEY and CDR2 SVGAGI. The CDR3 is 14 residues long. CDR3: CASSRQGWSNEQFF.

This clonotype is classed as medium-sized by frequency. The V call is TRBV19, the J call TRBJ1-5. CDR1 is LNHDA, CDR2 SQIVND, per germline (reference sequence). The CDR3 is 13 residues long. CDR3 residues: CASSSSSVQPQHF.

Considering frequency, this clonotype is medium-sized. CDR3 protein: CASSNSGRFDEQFF. The chain combines TRBV12-3 or TRBV12-4 with TRBJ2-1. CDR3 length: 14 residues.

Frequency places this clonotype as medium-sized (0.01 to 0.1%). This sequence joins TRBV19 and TRBJ2-2; TCRdb calls TRBD2, which cannot be checked without DNA. CDR1 LNHDA and CDR2 SQIVND come from the germline V gene (reference sequence). The CDR3 length is 16 residues. This CDR3 is CASSTQREVSPGELFF.

The rearrangement uses TRBV27 and TRBJ2-2; TCRdb's D gene call, TRBD2, goes unchecked for lack of DNA. Germline CDR1 and CDR2: MNHEY and SMNVEV (reference sequence). This CDR3 has 14 amino acids. Here the CDR3 reads CASKTRGATGELFF.

By frequency, this clonotype registers medium-sized. The chain links TRBV29-1 to TRBJ2-7; TCRdb reports TRBD1, a call that lacks DNA to check it against. The CDR3 runs to 15 residues. Germline V gene sequence: CDR1 SQVTM, CDR2 ANQGSEA. The CDR3 sequence: CSVARGTGGHYEQYF.

This clonotype counts as medium-sized by frequency. The chain is built from TRBV6-5 and TRBJ2-2; TCRdb's D gene call, TRBD1, goes unchecked for lack of DNA. CDR3 length: 15 residues. Germline CDR1 and CDR2: MNHEY and SVGAGI. The CDR3 loop is CASSWTGLNTGELFF.

CDR3 sequence reads: CASSQRQGPRQPQHF. This chain joins TRBV18 and TRBJ1-5. CDR1 and CDR2 (germline): KGHSH, LQKENI. The CDR3 sequence is 15 residues long.

V gene TRBV19 combines with J gene TRBJ2-7; no DNA is available, so the TRBD1 call from TCRdb remains unchecked. CDR1 LNHDA and CDR2 SQIVND come from the germline V gene (reference sequence). The CDR3 runs to 14 residues. CDR3 residues: CASSSQDRVYEQYF. Variable domain in full (rest from reference TRBV19 and TRBJ2-7): DGGITQSPKYLFRKEGQNVTLSCEQNLNHDAMYWYRQDPGQGLRLIYYSQIVNDFQKGDIAEGYSVSREKKESFPLTVTSAQKNPTAFYLCASSSQDRVYEQYFGPGTRLTVT.

This chain links TRBV20-1 with TRBJ2-3; TCRdb designates TRBD2, a call that cannot be tested without DNA. Looked up from germline, CDR1 is DFQATT and CDR2 is SNEGSKA (reference sequence). The CDR3 contains 16 residues. CDR3 sequence reads: CSARDGSAGESHTQYF.

This clonotype is medium-sized (0.01 to 0.1%) by frequency. The chain has TRBV6-1 and TRBJ2-7; no DNA is available, so the TRBD1 call from TCRdb remains unchecked. CDR3 length: 15 residues. Germline V gene lookup returns CDR1 MNHNS and CDR2 SASEGT. The CDR3 spells CASSGHRDNHYEQYF.

This clonotype is labeled medium-sized (0.01 to 0.1%) based on frequency. The chain has TRBV29-1 and TRBJ2-1. This CDR3 is 12 amino acids long. Germline CDR1 and CDR2: SQVTM and ANQGSEA. CDR3 amino acids: CSVNPGFNEQFF.

Considering frequency, this clonotype is medium-sized. V and J are TRBV30 and TRBJ1-5; TCRdb returns TRBD1, unconfirmable since there is no DNA. The CDR3 has 14 residues. Germline CDR1 and CDR2: GTSNPN and SVGIG (reference sequence). CDR3 loop: CASRRVGERQPQHF.

The J gene is TRBJ2-1, the V gene TRBV19; the TCRdb call, TRBD2, lacks DNA for checking. The CDR3 is 15 residues long. Germline CDR1 and CDR2: LNHDA and SQIVND (reference sequence). CDR3 sequence: CASSPGLAGGDEQFF.

Judged by frequency, this clonotype is medium-sized. This chain links TRBV6-1 with TRBJ2-1; TCRdb outputs TRBD1, but without DNA this stays unchecked. CDR1 is MNHNS, CDR2 SASEGT, per germline. The CDR3 spans 16 residues. CDR3 loop: CASSYSSGAHGDEQFF.

The CDR3 reads CATSDAGHNNQETQYF. The chain employs TRBV24-1 and TRBJ2-5; TCRdb names TRBD1, which stays unverified in the absence of DNA. This CDR3 has 16 amino acids. Germline CDR1 and CDR2: KGHDR and SFDVKD.

The chain has TRBV6-1 and TRBJ2-3; TCRdb's D call, TRBD1, is unchecked because there is no DNA. The CDR3 spans 18 residues. Germline-derived CDR1 and CDR2 are MNHNS and SASEGT. The CDR3 loop reads CASSSRSPDRGQTDTQYF.

This clonotype is medium-sized by frequency. The chain joins TRBV27 to TRBJ2-2; TCRdb gives TRBD2 as the D gene, but with no DNA this cannot be confirmed. CDR3 size: 15 residues. Germline values: CDR1 MNHEY, CDR2 SMNVEV (reference sequence). CDR3 loop: CASSYTGLAGGELFF.

Considering frequency, this clonotype is medium-sized. The chain employs TRBV6-5 and TRBJ2-7; TCRdb's D gene call, TRBD2, goes unchecked for lack of DNA. CDR3 length: 16 amino acids. Germline CDR1 reads MNHEY; CDR2 reads SVGAGI. Here the CDR3 reads CASSYGLRGGGYEQYF.

The chain uses TRBV6-5 and TRBJ2-1; TCRdb proposes TRBD1, but this gene call is untestable without DNA. The CDR3 covers 16 residues. In germline, CDR1 is MNHEY, CDR2 SVGAGI. CDR3 residues: CASSPPGTPGHNEQFF.

This clonotype is identified as medium-sized from frequency. The V and J genes are TRBV19 and TRBJ2-1; TCRdb indicates TRBD1, and absent DNA this call remains unverified. The CDR3 is 14 residues long. CDR1 and CDR2 from the germline V gene are LNHDA and SQIVND (reference sequence). CDR3: CASKNSGGWNEQFF.

Judged by frequency, this clonotype is medium-sized (0.01 to 0.1%). The V and J genes are TRBV30 and TRBJ1-5. The CDR3 loop spans 13 amino acids. Germline CDR1 is GTSNPN and CDR2 is SVGIG (reference sequence). The CDR3 spells CAWSAQVDQPQHF.

This chain links TRBV5-1 with TRBJ1-2. This CDR3 region has 14 residues. Germline-derived CDR1 and CDR2 are SGHRS and YFSETQ. CDR3 protein: CASSLVVGLYGYTF.

V is TRBV29-1 and J is TRBJ1-2; lacking DNA, the TRBD1 call made by TCRdb goes unchecked. This CDR3 contains 13 residues. The germline gives CDR1 SQVTM, CDR2 ANQGSEA. CDR3 protein: CSVVPGQGNGYTF.

This chain links TRBV5-4 with TRBJ1-4. Germline CDR1 is SGHNT and CDR2 is YYREEE (reference sequence). The CDR3 is made up of 15 amino acids. CDR3 sequence: CASSTQKATNEKLFF.

This clonotype shows up as medium-sized by frequency. The V gene is TRBV11-1, the J gene TRBJ2-5. The CDR3 spans 12 residues. CDR1 and CDR2 (germline): SGHAT, FQDESV (reference sequence). The CDR3 spells CASSLLWETQYF.

CDR3: CATLETEISYEQYF. The V and J genes are TRBV24-1 and TRBJ2-7; the TCRdb D gene call, TRBD1, has no DNA to confirm it. This CDR3 spans 14 amino acids. CDR1 and CDR2 (germline): KGHDR, SFDVKD.

The J gene is TRBJ1-4, the V gene TRBV6-5. The CDR3 runs to 13 residues. Germline values: CDR1 MNHEY, CDR2 SVGAGI. This CDR3 reads CASSAQLGEKLFF.

This clonotype ranks as medium-sized in terms of frequency. This sequence joins TRBV19 and TRBJ1-4; TCRdb names TRBD1, which stays unverified in the absence of DNA. Germline V gene lookup returns CDR1 LNHDA and CDR2 SQIVND (reference sequence). The CDR3 extends over 13 amino acids. CDR3: CASMDWANEKLFF.